The rows below give T cell receptor beta chains drawn from one sample of a study of blood T cell repertoires in COVID-19. This table comes from immunoSEQ multiplex PCR, and its TCRdb copy is limited to in-frame clones, with some not included. The table shows a few hundred thousand clones, with roughly 91% occurring only once. Sequences were obtained from peripheral blood. These receptor sequences come from a man aged 45-65 years with active or convalescent COVID-19. Both conserved end residues are part of each CDR3. The D gene is left open where the match is weak. Expanded clones get a size class; other rows say once, few or many, or leave the size out.

abundance	v_gene	d_gene	j_gene	len	CDR3nt	CDR3aa
-	TRBV10-3	TRBD1	TRBJ1-1	14	TGTGCCATCAGTAAGGACAGGGAGAACACTGAAGCTTTCTTT	CAISKDRENTEAFF
-	TRBV18	TRBD1	TRBJ1-2	14	TGTGCCAGCTCACCGTCCGGGACAGGGGTTGGCTACACCTTC	CASSPSGTGVGYTF
-	TRBV7-9	-	TRBJ1-2	16	TGTGCCAGCAGCGGCCAAGGGGTTACGACATCTTATGGCTACACCTTC	CASSGQGVTTSYGYTF
-	TRBV10-1	TRBD2	TRBJ2-3	17	TGCGCCAGCAGTGCCCCGATAGCGGGAGGGGAGAAAGATACGCAGTATTTT	CASSAPIAGGEKDTQYF
few	TRBV2	-	TRBJ1-2	13	TGTGCCAGCAGTGAGTCAGGGATCTATGGCTACACCTTC	CASSESGIYGYTF
-	TRBV19	-	TRBJ1-5	16	TGTGCCAGTAGTATACTCACAACAAACATCAATCAGCCCCAGCATTTT	CASSILTTNINQPQHF
-	TRBV6-2/TRBV6-3	-	TRBJ2-6	20	TGTGCCAGCAGTTACTCAGTCTCCCAACAGTTCAATTCTGGGGCCAACGTCCTGACTTTC	CASSYSVSQQFNSGANVLTF
few	TRBV7-3	TRBD2	TRBJ2-5	16	TGTGCCAGCAGCCCCGCGGGGCGGGGGTACCAAGAGACCCAGTACTTC	CASSPAGRGYQETQYF
-	TRBV30	-	TRBJ2-7	13	TGTGCCTGGAGTGTACAGGACTCCTACGAGCAGTACTTC	CAWSVQDSYEQYF
few	TRBV9	TRBD1	TRBJ2-2	16	TGTGCCAGCAGCGCCCCGGGACAGGAAGGCACCGGGGAGCTGTTTTTT	CASSAPGQEGTGELFF
-	TRBV19	TRBD2	TRBJ2-7	15	TGTGCCAGTAGTAAGGGGCGGGGGAGCTCCTACGAGCAGTACTTC	CASSKGRGSSYEQYF
-	TRBV3-1/TRBV3-2	TRBD2	TRBJ2-1	17	TGTGCCAGCAGCTTCAGACTAGCGGGGGGGCGTGGCAATGAGCAGTTCTTC	CASSFRLAGGRGNEQFF
-	TRBV27	TRBD1	TRBJ1-1	15	TGTGCCAGCAGTACCCAACCCGGGACAGGGTCTAGAGCTTTCTTT	CASSTQPGTGSRAFF
-	TRBV4-1	TRBD2	TRBJ2-1	17	TGCGCCAGCAGCTTTCGCGGGGGGGGCGGCTCCTACAATGAGCAGTTCTTC	CASSFRGGGGSYNEQFF
once	TRBV19	-	TRBJ1-2	16	TGTGCCAGTAGTTCGTTCGCAGGGGTACCACACTATGGCTACACCTTC	CASSSFAGVPHYGYTF
-	TRBV7-2	TRBD1	TRBJ2-1	13	TGTGCCAGCAGCTTAACGGGACAGGCCATCGTGGTCTTC	CASSLTGQAIVVF
-	TRBV15	-	TRBJ2-1	18	TGTGCCACCAGCTCTTTCCCGACAGGACGACATGGGAACAATGAGCAGTTCTTC	CATSSFPTGRHGNNEQFF
-	TRBV5-1	TRBD1	TRBJ2-7	13	TGCGCCAGCAGCCTCGGGACAGTCTACGAGCAGTACTTC	CASSLGTVYEQYF
-	TRBV11-2	-	TRBJ1-5	13	TGTGCCAGCAGCCCGGACGGGGATCAGCCCCAGCATTTT	CASSPDGDQPQHF
-	TRBV7-6	TRBD1	TRBJ1-6	13	TGTGCCAGCACCAGGGGGGATAATTCACCCCTCCACTTT	CASTRGDNSPLHF
-	TRBV5-4	-	TRBJ1-2	14	TGTGCCAGCAGCTTGGGAGCGGGGGACTATGGCTACACCTTC	CASSLGAGDYGYTF
-	TRBV12-3/TRBV12-4	-	TRBJ1-1	13	TGTGCCAGCAAGTCCCAGATGAACACTGAAGCTTTCTTT	CASKSQMNTEAFF
-	TRBV18	-	TRBJ2-7	14	TGTGCCAGCTCACCACCCGGGCAGGGGTACGAGCAGTACTTC	CASSPPGQGYEQYF
few	TRBV19	-	TRBJ1-2	14	TGTGCCAGTGGCCCCAGGGGATCCCTCTATGGCTACACCTTC	CASGPRGSLYGYTF
-	TRBV6-6	TRBD1	TRBJ1-2	13	TGTGCCAGCAGTTCAGGACAGGGGTTTGGCTACACCTTC	CASSSGQGFGYTF
-	TRBV10-3	-	TRBJ1-2	16	TGTGCCATCAGTTGGGCCGCGGGCCTAGCTAACTATGGCTACACCTTC	CAISWAAGLANYGYTF
-	TRBV1	-	TRBJ1-1	14	TGCACCAGCAGCACTGACAGGGACCGCACTGAAGCTTTCTTT	CTSSTDRDRTEAFF
-	TRBV9	-	TRBJ2-7	15	TGTGCCAGCAGCGTAGCGACAGGCAGGGACTACGAGCAGTACTTC	CASSVATGRDYEQYF
-	TRBV19	TRBD2	TRBJ2-1	16	TGTGCCAGTAGAGGCGGGAGCTCTGGGTCCTACAATGAGCAGTTCTTC	CASRGGSSGSYNEQFF
-	TRBV28	-	TRBJ2-7	11	TGTGCCAGCAGTGACAACTACGAGCAGTACTTC	CASSDNYEQYF
-	TRBV7-2	-	TRBJ1-5	13	TGTGCCAGCAGCTTAAACTGGAATCAGCCCCAGCATTTT	CASSLNWNQPQHF
-	TRBV6-5	-	TRBJ2-2	14	TGTGCCAGCAGGGGCAGAATGAACACCGGGGAGCTGTTTTTT	CASRGRMNTGELFF
once	TRBV6-4	TRBD2	TRBJ2-3	13	TGTGCCAGCGCTAGCGGGCGCACAGATACGCAGTATTTT	CASASGRTDTQYF
-	TRBV28	-	TRBJ1-5	15	TGTGCCAGCAGTTCTCTCGGGCCTCGGGGTCAGCCCCAGCATTTT	CASSSLGPRGQPQHF
-	TRBV9	TRBD2	TRBJ2-2	18	TGTGCCAGCAGCGTAGGGCTAGCGGGGGGACGAAACACCGGGGAGCTGTTTTTT	CASSVGLAGGRNTGELFF
-	TRBV13	-	TRBJ1-2	15	TGTGCCAGCAGCTTTTACGGACAGCAAAACTATGGCTACACCTTC	CASSFYGQQNYGYTF
-	TRBV5-1	TRBD2	TRBJ2-6	18	TGCGCCAGCAGCTTGCAGGGTAGCGGGGGGTCTGGGGCCAACGTCCTGACTTTC	CASSLQGSGGSGANVLTF
-	TRBV6-2/TRBV6-3	TRBD1	TRBJ2-7	17	TGTGCCAGCAGTTACCCGAGAGGACAGGGGTCGATGGACGAGCAGTACTTC	CASSYPRGQGSMDEQYF
-	TRBV6-5	TRBD1	TRBJ1-2	13	TGTGCCAGCAGGCCCGGGACAGACTATGGCTACACCTTC	CASRPGTDYGYTF
-	TRBV4-3	TRBD1	TRBJ2-3	20	TGCGCCAGCAGCCCAAAGAGTTACAGGGGGCTGCCCCAACTCACAGATACGCAGTATTTT	CASSPKSYRGLPQLTDTQYF
-	TRBV28	-	TRBJ1-5	14	TGTGCCAGCAGTTCCATGGGGGGGAACCAGCCCCAGCATTTT	CASSSMGGNQPQHF
-	TRBV5-1	TRBD2	TRBJ2-1	14	TGCGCCAGCAGCTTAACGGGGGGGAACAATGAGCAGTTCTTC	CASSLTGGNNEQFF
-	TRBV4-2	TRBD2	TRBJ2-2	15	TGTGCCAGCAGCCAACCCGCGGGACTAGCCGGGGAGCTGTTTTTT	CASSQPAGLAGELFF
once	TRBV18	TRBD1	TRBJ1-4	15	TGTGCCAGCTCACCGATGGGACAGGGGAATGAAAAACTGTTTTTT	CASSPMGQGNEKLFF
-	TRBV7-2	-	TRBJ2-7	13	TGTGCCAGCAGCCGGGACAACCCCTACGAGCAGTACTTC	CASSRDNPYEQYF
-	TRBV28	TRBD1	TRBJ2-7	15	TGTGCCAGCAGTTTATCCTTCGGGACAGGCCACGAGCAGTACTTC	CASSLSFGTGHEQYF
-	TRBV7-2	TRBD2	TRBJ2-3	17	TGTGCCAGCAGTCTCCCTGCGCGGGGGGCTAGGACAGATACGCAGTATTTT	CASSLPARGARTDTQYF
-	TRBV28	-	TRBJ1-2	12	TGTGCCAGCAGTGATCTAAACTATGGCTACACCTTC	CASSDLNYGYTF
-	TRBV28	TRBD2	TRBJ2-7	14	TGTGCCAGCCTGCCCGGGACTAGCGGCTACGAGCAGTACTTC	CASLPGTSGYEQYF
-	TRBV5-1	TRBD2	TRBJ2-1	17	TGCGCCAGCAGCTTGGGATTCGGCGGGAGGGCCTACAATGAGCAGTTCTTC	CASSLGFGGRAYNEQFF
-	TRBV2	-	TRBJ2-1	13	TGTGCCAGCCTAATTGGAGAGTTCGGTGAGCAGTTCTTC	CASLIGEFGEQFF
-	TRBV2	-	TRBJ1-4	13	TGTGCCAGCAGTCGGGAACCTAATGAAAAACTGTTTTTT	CASSREPNEKLFF